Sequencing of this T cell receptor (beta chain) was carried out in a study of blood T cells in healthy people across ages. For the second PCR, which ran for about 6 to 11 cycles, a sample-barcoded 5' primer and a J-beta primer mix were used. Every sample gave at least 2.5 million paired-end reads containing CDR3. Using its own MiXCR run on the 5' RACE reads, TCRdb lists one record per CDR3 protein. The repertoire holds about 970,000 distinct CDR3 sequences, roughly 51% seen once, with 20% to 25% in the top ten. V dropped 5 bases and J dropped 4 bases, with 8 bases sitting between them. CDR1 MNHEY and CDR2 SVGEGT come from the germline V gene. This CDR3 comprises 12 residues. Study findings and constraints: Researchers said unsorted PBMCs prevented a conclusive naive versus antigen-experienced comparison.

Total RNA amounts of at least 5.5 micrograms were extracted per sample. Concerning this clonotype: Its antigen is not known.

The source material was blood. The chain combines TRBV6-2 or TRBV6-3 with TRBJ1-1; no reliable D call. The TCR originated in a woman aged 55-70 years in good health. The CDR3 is CASSLIGTEAFF. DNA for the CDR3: TGTGCCAGCAGTCTGATTGGCACTGAAGCTTTCTTT.